The clone carrying this TCR beta chain was counted only a few times. The data were produced by immunoSEQ multiplex PCR, yet TCRdb's version contains in-frame clones alone and is incomplete. The sample has 160,000 or so clones; roughly 85% are singletons. This sample was taken from a study of blood T cell repertoires in COVID-19. Sequencing was performed on peripheral blood. The TCR was taken from a man in his forties or fifties with acute or convalescent COVID-19.

In DNA form, the CDR3 reads TGTGCCAGCAGCTTGGAATCAGGGGGCCAGACCCAGTACTTC. It is translated as CASSLESGGQTQYF. The gene calls are TRBV5-4 and TRBJ2-5, with TRBD1 matching over 8 bases. The length of the CDR3 is 14 residues. V shed 0 bases and J 6 bases; nucleotides not matched to a gene: 4. CDR1 is SGHNT and CDR2 is YYREEE in the germline V gene (reference sequence). Supplemented by reference TRBV5-4 and TRBJ2-5, the full variable domain reads ETGVTQSPTHLIKTRGQQVTLRCSSQSGHNTVSWYQQALGQGPQFIFQYYREEENGRGNFPPRFSGLQFPNYSSELNVNALELDDSALYLCASSLESGGQTQYFGPGTRLLVL.